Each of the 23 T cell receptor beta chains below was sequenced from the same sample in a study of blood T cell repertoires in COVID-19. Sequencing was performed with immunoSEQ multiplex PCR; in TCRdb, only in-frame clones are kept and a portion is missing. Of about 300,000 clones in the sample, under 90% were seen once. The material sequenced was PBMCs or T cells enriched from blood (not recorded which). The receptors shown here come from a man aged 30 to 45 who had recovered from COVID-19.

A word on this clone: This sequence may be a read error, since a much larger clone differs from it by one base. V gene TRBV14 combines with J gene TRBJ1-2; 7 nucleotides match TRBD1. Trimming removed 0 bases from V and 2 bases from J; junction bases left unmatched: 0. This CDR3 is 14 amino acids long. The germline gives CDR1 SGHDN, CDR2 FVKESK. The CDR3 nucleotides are TGTGCCAGCAGCCAAGAGACAGGGAACTATGGCTACACCTTC. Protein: CASSQETGNYGYTF. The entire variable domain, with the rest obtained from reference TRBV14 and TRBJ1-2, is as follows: EAGVTQFPSHSVIEKGQTVTLRCDPISGHDNLYWYRRVMGKEIKFLLHFVKESKQDESGMPNNRFLAERTGGTYSTLKVQPAELEDSGVYFCASSQETGNYGYTFGSGTRLTVV.

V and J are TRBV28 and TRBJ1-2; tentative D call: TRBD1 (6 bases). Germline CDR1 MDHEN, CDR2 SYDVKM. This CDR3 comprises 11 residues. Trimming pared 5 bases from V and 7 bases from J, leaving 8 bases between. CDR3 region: CASSVGGGYTF. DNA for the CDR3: TGTGCCAGCAGTGTAGGGGGTGGCTACACCTTC.

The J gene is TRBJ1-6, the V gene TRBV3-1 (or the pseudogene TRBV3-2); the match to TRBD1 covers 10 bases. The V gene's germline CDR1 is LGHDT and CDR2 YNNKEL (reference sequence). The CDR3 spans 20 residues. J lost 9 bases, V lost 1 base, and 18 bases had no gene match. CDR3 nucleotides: TGTGCCAGCAGCCAAGGATGGGGACAGGGGATCGGCCCCCATGGTTCACCCCTCCACTTT. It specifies CASSQGWGQGIGPHGSPLHF.

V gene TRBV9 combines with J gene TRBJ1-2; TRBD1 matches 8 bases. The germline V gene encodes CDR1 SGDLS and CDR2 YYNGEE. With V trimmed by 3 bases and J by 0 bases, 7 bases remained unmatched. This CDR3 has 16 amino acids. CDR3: CASSGSTGAPNYGYTF. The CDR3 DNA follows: TGTGCCAGCAGCGGGTCGACAGGGGCCCCTAACTATGGCTACACCTTC. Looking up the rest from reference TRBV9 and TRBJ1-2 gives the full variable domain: DSGVTQTPKHLITATGQRVTLRCSPRSGDLSVYWYQQSLDQGLQFLIQYYNGEERAKGNILERFSAQQFPDLHSELNLSSLELGDSALYFCASSGSTGAPNYGYTFGSGTRLTVV.

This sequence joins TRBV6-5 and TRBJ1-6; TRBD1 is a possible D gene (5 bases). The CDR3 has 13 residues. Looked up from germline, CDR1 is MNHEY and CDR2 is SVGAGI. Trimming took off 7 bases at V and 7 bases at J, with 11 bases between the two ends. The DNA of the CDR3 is TGTGCCAGCAAACGACAGAAAAATTCACCCCTCCACTTT. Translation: CASKRQKNSPLHF.

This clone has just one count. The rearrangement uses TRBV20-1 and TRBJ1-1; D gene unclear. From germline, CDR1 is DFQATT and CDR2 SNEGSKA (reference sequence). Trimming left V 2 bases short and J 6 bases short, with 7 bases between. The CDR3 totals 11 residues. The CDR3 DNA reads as TGCAGTGCTAGATCCCGTGCTGAAGCTTTCTTT. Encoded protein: CSARSRAEAFF.

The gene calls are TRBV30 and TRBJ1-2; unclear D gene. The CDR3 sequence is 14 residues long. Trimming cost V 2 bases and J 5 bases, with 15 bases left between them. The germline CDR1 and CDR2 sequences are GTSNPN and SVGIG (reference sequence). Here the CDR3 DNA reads TGTGCCTGGAGTCCTTTAGCAGGAGGGTATGGCTACACCTTC. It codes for CAWSPLAGGYGYTF.

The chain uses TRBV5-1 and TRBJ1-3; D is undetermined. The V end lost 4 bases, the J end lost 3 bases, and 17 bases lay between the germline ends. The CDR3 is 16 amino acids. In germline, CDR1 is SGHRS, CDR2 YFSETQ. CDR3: CASSPGVPWSGNTIYF. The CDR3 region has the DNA TGCGCCAGCAGCCCCGGGGTCCCCTGGAGTGGAAACACCATATATTTT.

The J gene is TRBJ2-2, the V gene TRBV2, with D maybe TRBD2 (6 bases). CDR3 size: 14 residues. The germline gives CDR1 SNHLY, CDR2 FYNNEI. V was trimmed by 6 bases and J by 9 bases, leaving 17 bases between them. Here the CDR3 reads CASRDRLVSRELFF. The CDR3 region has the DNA TGTGCCAGCAGGGATCGACTAGTATCGAGGGAGCTGTTTTTT.

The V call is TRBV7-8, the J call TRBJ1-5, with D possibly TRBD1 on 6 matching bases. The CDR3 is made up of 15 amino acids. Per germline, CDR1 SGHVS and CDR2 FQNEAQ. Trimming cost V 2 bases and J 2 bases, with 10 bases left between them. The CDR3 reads CASSLPGDGNQPQHF. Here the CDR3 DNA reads TGTGCCAGCAGCTTACCAGGGGATGGCAATCAGCCCCAGCATTTT.

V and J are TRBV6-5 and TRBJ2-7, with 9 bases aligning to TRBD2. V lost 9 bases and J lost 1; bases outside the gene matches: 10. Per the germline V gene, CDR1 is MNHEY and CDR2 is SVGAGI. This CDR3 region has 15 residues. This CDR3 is CASETVAGESYEQYF. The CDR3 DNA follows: TGTGCCAGTGAGACCGTAGCGGGGGAATCCTACGAGCAGTACTTC.

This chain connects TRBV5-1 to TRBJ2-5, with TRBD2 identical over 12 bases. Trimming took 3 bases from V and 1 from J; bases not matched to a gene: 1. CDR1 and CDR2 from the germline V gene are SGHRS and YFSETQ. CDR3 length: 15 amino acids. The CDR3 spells CASSWTSGIQETQYF. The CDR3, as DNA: TGCGCCAGCAGCTGGACTAGCGGGATCCAAGAGACCCAGTACTTC.

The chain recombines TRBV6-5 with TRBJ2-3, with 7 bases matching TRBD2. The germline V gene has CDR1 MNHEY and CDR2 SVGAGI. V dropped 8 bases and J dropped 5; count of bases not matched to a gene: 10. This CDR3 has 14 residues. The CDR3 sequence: CASSGGVGEDTQYF. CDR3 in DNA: TGTGCCAGCTCGGGGGGAGTGGGTGAAGATACGCAGTATTTT.

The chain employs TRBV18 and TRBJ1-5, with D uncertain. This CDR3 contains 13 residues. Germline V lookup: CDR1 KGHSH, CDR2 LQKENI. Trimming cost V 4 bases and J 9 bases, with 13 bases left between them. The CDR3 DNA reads TGTGCCAGCTCACGAGGCTCGGGTTGGCCCCAGCATTTT. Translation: CASSRGSGWPQHF.

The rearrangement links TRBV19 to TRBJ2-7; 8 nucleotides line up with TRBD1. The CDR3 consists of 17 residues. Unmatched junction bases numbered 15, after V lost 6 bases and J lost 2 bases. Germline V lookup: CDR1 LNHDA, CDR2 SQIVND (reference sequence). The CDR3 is CASSASYGQGFTYEQYF. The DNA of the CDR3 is TGTGCCAGTAGCGCGTCATACGGACAGGGCTTCACCTACGAGCAGTACTTC.

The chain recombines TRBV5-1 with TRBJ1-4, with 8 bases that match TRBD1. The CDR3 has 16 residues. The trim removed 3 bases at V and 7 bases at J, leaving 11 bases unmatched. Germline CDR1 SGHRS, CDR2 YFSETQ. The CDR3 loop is CASSSPGTGRSEKLFF. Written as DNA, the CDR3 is TGCGCCAGCAGCTCTCCGGGGACAGGCAGATCTGAAAAACTGTTTTTT.

CDR3 nucleotide sequence: TGCAGCGTTGAACTAGCTGCCGTAGAGCAGTTCTTC. It is translated as CSVELAAVEQFF. This chain uses TRBV29-1 with TRBJ2-1, with TRBD2 as a possible D gene (5 bases). This CDR3 has 12 residues. CDR1 and CDR2 (germline): SQVTM, ANQGSEA. V was pared by 2 bases and J by 10 bases, with 12 bases between.

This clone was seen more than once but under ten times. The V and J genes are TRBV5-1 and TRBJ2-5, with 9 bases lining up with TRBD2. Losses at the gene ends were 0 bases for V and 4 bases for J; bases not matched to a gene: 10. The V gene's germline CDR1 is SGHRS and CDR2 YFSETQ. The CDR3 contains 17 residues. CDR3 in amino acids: CASSLGDSGSGVETQYF. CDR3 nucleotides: TGCGCCAGCAGCTTGGGAGATAGCGGGAGTGGGGTAGAGACCCAGTACTTC.

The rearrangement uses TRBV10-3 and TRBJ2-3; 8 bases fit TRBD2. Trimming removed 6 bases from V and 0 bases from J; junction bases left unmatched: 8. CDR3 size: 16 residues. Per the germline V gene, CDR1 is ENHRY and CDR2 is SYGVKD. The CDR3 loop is CAISQAGAGSTDTQYF. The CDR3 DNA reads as TGTGCCATCAGCCAAGCGGGGGCTGGAAGCACAGATACGCAGTATTTT.

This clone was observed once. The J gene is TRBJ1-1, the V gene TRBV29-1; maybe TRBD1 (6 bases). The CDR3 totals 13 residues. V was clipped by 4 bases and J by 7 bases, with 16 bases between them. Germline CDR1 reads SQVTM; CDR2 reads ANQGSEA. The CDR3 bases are TGCAGCGTTGCCCGACAGGTTGGGGGTGAAGCTTTCTTT. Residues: CSVARQVGGEAFF.

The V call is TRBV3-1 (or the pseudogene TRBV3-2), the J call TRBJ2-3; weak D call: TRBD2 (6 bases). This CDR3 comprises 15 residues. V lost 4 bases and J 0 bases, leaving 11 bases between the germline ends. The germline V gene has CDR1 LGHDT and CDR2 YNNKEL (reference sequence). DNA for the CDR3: TGTGCCAGCAGCCCCTGGAGGGCGAGCACAGATACGCAGTATTTT. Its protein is CASSPWRASTDTQYF.

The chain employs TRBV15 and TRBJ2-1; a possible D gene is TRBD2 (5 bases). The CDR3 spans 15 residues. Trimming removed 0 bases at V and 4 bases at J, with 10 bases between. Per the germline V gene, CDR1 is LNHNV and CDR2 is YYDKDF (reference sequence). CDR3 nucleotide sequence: TGTGCCACCAGCAGAGAGAGCGGACCATACAATGAGCAGTTCTTC. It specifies CATSRESGPYNEQFF.

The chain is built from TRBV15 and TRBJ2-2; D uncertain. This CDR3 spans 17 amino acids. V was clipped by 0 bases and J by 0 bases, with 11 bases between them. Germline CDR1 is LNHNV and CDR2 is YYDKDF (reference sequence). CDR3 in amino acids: CATSRDGWSPNTGELFF. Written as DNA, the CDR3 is TGTGCCACCAGCAGAGATGGTTGGAGCCCGAACACCGGGGAGCTGTTTTTT.